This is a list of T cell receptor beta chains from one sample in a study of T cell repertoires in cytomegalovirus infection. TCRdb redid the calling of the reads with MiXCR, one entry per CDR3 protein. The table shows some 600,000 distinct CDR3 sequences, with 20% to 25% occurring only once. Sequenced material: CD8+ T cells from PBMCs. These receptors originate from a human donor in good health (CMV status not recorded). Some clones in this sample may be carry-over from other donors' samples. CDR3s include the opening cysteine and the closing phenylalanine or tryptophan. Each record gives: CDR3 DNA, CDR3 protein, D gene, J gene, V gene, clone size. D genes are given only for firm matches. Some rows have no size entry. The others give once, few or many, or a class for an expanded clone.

TGTGCCAGCAGCTACGGGACTAGCGGGAGGGATGAGCAGTTCTTC	CASSYGTSGRDEQFF	TRBD2	TRBJ2-1	TRBV7-3	-
TGTGCCATCACAACAGAGAACTATGGCTACACCTTC	CAITTENYGYTF	-	TRBJ1-2	TRBV10-3	-
TGCAGTGCTAGGTCGTCAGCCAGGGGACCCCAGCATTTT	CSARSSARGPQHF	-	TRBJ1-5	TRBV20-1	few
TGTGCCAGCAGTCCTACCTCCGGGCTCGTAGACACCGGGGAGCTGTTTTTT	CASSPTSGLVDTGELFF	-	TRBJ2-2	TRBV28	many
TGCAGTGCTAGGACAGGGGGTTCAAACGGCTACACCTTC	CSARTGGSNGYTF	TRBD1	TRBJ1-2	TRBV20-1	few
TGCAGCGTTGAAGATTTTATGGGGGGTAGAGGTGGCTACACCTTC	CSVEDFMGGRGGYTF	-	TRBJ1-2	TRBV29-1	-
TGTGCCAGCAGTGATCACGGGGCCAGGGGGGACTATGGCTACACCTTC	CASSDHGARGDYGYTF	TRBD1	TRBJ1-2	TRBV2	-
TGCGCCAGCAGCTTGGAAGCAGTTCGAGAGACCCAGTACTTC	CASSLEAVRETQYF	-	TRBJ2-5	TRBV5-1	-
TGTGCCAGCAGCTTAAACGGGGGGTCCGGGGAGCTGTTTTTT	CASSLNGGSGELFF	TRBD2	TRBJ2-2	TRBV7-6	many
TGTGCCAGCAGTTACTCGGGCAGGGTTGACGAAAAACTGTTTTTT	CASSYSGRVDEKLFF	-	TRBJ1-4	TRBV6-2/TRBV6-3	-
TGTGCTAGTGGTTGGTCGAACACTGAAGCTTTCTTT	CASGWSNTEAFF	-	TRBJ1-1	TRBV12-5	few
TGTGCCAGCAGCTTGGCCGAAGGGACGGAGACCCAGTACTTC	CASSLAEGTETQYF	-	TRBJ2-5	TRBV5-8	-
TGCAGTGGGAAGGAGCGGAGCTCTAGCGACGAGCAGTACTTC	CSGKERSSSDEQYF	-	TRBJ2-7	TRBV20-1	few
TGTGCCAGCAGCTACAGGGGGGGGGAACGGGGCCGTAATTCACCCCTCCACTTT	CASSYRGGERGRNSPLHF	TRBD1	TRBJ1-6	TRBV6-5	few
TGTGCCAGCAGCTCCCCCGGGAGTCCCTCCTACAATGAGCAGTTCTTC	CASSSPGSPSYNEQFF	-	TRBJ2-1	TRBV7-9	-